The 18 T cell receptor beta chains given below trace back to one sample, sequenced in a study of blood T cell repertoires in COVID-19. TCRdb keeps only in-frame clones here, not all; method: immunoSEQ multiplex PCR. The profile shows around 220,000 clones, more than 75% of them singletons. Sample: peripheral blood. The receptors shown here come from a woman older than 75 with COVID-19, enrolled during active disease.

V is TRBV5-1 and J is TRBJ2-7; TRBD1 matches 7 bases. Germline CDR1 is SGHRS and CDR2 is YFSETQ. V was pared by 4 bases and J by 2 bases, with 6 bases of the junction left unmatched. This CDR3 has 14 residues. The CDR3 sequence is CASSLWTGAYEQYF. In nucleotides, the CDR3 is TGCGCCAGCAGCCTTTGGACAGGCGCCTACGAGCAGTACTTC.

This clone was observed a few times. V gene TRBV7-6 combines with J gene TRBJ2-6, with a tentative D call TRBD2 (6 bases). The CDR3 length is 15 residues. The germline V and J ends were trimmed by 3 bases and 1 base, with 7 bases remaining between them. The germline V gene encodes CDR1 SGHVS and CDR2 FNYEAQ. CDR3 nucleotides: TGTGCCAGCAGCTTGCGGGATTCTGGGGCCAACGTCCTGACTTTC. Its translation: CASSLRDSGANVLTF.

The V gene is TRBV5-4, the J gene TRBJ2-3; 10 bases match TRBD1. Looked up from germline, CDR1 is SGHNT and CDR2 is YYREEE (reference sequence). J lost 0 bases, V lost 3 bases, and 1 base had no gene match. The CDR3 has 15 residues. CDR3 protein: CASSWTGGSTDTQYF. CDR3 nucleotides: TGTGCCAGCAGCTGGACAGGGGGTAGCACAGATACGCAGTATTTT.

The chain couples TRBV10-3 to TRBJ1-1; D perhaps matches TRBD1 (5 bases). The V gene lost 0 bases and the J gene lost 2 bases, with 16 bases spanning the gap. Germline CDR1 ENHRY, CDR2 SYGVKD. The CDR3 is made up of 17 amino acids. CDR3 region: CAISESKRGRYNTEAFF. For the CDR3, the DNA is TGTGCCATCAGTGAGTCGAAAAGGGGCCGCTATAACACTGAAGCTTTCTTT.

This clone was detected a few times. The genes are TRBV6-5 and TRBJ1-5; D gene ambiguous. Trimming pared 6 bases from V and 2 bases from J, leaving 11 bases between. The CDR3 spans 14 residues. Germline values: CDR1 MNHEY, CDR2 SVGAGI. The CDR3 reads CASSSRSGNQPQHF. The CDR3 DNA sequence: TGTGCCAGCAGCTCTAGGTCGGGCAATCAGCCCCAGCATTTT.

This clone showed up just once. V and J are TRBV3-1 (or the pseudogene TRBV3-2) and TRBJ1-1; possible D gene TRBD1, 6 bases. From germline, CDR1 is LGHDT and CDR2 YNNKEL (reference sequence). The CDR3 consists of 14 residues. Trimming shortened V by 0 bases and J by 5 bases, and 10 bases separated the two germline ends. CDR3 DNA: TGTGCCAGCAGCCAAGAGGCGGACAGAACTGAAGCTTTCTTT. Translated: CASSQEADRTEAFF.

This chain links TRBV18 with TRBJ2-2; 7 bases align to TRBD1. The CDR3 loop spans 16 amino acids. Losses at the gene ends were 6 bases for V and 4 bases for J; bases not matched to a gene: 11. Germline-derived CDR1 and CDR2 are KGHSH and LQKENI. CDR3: CASSDYSGGATGELFF. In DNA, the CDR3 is TGTGCCAGCTCCGACTACTCAGGGGGAGCCACCGGGGAGCTGTTTTTT.

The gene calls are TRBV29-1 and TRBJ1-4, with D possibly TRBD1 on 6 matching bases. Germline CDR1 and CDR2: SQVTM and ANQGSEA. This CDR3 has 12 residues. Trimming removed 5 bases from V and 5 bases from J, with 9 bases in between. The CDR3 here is CSVTGLNEKLFF. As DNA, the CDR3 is TGCAGCGTTACAGGGCTGAATGAAAAACTGTTTTTT.

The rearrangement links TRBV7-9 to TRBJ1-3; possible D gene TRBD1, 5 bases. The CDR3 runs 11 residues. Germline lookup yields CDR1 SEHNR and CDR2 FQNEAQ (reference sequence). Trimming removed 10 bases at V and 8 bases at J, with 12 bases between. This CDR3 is CATGRTDTIYF. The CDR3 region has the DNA TGTGCCACAGGGCGTACGGACACCATATATTTT.

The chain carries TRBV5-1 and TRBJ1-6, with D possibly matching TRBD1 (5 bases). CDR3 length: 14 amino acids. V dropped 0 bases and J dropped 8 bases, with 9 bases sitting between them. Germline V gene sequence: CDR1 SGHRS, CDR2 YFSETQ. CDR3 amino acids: CASSLGGDYSPLHF. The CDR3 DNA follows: TGCGCCAGCAGCTTGGGGGGGGATTATTCACCCCTCCACTTT. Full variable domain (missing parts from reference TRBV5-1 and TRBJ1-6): KAGVTQTPRYLIKTRGQQVTLSCSPISGHRSVSWYQQTPGQGLQFLFEYFSETQRNKGNFPGRFSGRQFSNSRSEMNVSTLELGDSALYLCASSLGGDYSPLHFGNGTRLTVT.

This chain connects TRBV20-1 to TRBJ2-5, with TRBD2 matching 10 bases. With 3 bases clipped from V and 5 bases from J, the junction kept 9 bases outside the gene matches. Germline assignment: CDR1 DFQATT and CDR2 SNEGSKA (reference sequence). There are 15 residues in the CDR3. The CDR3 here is CSASLAGGRGETQYF. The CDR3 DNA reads TGCAGTGCTAGTTTAGCGGGGGGCCGGGGGGAGACCCAGTACTTC.

DNA for the CDR3: TGTGCCAGCATCGAGGGCCAGTTTCAAGAGACCCAGTACTTC. The encoded protein is CASIEGQFQETQYF. The V and J genes are TRBV6-5 and TRBJ2-5, with TRBD2 as a possible D gene (5 bases). Trimming took off 7 bases at V and 2 bases at J, with 14 bases between the two ends. Germline assignment: CDR1 MNHEY and CDR2 SVGAGI. The CDR3 consists of 14 residues.

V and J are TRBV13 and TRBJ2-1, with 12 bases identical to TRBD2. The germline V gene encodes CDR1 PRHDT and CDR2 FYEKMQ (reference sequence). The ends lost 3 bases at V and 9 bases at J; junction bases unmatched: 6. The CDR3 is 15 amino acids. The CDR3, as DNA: TGTGCCAGCAGCTTCCGACTAGCGGGGGCTGGTGAGCAGTTCTTC. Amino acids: CASSFRLAGAGEQFF.

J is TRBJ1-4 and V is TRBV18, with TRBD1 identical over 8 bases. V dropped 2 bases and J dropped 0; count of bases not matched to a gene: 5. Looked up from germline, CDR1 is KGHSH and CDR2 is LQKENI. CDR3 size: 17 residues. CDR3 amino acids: CASSPRQGAATNEKLFF. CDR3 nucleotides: TGTGCCAGCTCACCAAGGCAGGGGGCTGCAACTAATGAAAAACTGTTTTTT.

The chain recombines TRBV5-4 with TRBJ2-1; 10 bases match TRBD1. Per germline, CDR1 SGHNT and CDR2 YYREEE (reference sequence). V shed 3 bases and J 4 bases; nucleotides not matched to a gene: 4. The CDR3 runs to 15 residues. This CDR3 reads CASSSDRGLYNEQFF. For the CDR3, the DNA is TGTGCCAGCAGCTCAGACAGGGGGCTTTACAATGAGCAGTTCTTC. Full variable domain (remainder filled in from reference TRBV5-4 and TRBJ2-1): ETGVTQSPTHLIKTRGQQVTLRCSSQSGHNTVSWYQQALGQGPQFIFQYYREEENGRGNFPPRFSGLQFPNYSSELNVNALELDDSALYLCASSSDRGLYNEQFFGPGTRLTVL.

The CDR3, as DNA: TGCAGCTACCAGGGACGGCCGGGGGAGTTAAACATTCAGTACTTC. It yields the protein CSYQGRPGELNIQYF. This chain uses TRBV29-1 with TRBJ2-4, with a possible D match to TRBD2 (6 bases). The CDR3 is 15 residues long. In germline, CDR1 is SQVTM, CDR2 ANQGSEA. V lost 8 bases and J 6 bases, leaving 23 bases between the germline ends.

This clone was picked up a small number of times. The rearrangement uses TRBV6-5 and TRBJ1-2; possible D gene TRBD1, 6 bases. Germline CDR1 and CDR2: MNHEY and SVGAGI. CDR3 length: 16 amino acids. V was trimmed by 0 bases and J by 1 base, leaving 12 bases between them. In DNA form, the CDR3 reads TGTGCCAGCAGTTACTCTACAGGGCCGTTTAACTATGGCTACACCTTC. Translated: CASSYSTGPFNYGYTF.

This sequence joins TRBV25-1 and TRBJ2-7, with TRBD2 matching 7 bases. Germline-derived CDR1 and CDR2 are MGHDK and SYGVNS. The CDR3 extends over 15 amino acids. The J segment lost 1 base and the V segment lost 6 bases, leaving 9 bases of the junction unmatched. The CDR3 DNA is TGTGCCAGCAGGGGCGGGGGTTGGTATTCCTACGAGCAGTACTTC. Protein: CASRGGGWYSYEQYF.